A selection of T cell receptor beta chains follows, all from one sample in a study of blood T cell repertoires in COVID-19. Generated by immunoSEQ multiplex PCR, the TCRdb table keeps only in-frame clones and is missing some. The data hold 300,000 to 450,000 clones, with 88% observed a single time. The sequenced sample consisted of PBMCs or T cells enriched from blood (not recorded which). These receptors all stem from a woman between 18 and 29 years old who had recovered from COVID-19. Each CDR3 is given with its conserved first and last residue. Each record gives: J gene, V gene, D gene, clone size, CDR3 DNA, CDR3 protein. The D gene is left open where the match is weak. Not all rows give a size; the values are once, few, many and, for expanded clones, a class.

TRBJ1-6,TRBV4-3,NA,few,TGCGCCAGCAGCCAAGGTCGATCAGTTAATTCACCCCTCCACTTT,CASSQGRSVNSPLHF
TRBJ2-1,TRBV15,TRBD2,NA,TGTGCCACCAGCAGAGATTTGAGGAGCGGGGGCGCGGAGCAGTTCTTC,CATSRDLRSGGAEQFF
TRBJ2-2,TRBV5-1,TRBD1,NA,TGCGCCAGCAGTCCCGGGACAGGGTCAACCGGGGAGCTGTTTTTT,CASSPGTGSTGELFF
TRBJ1-2,TRBV14,TRBD1,NA,TGTGCCAGCAGCCAAGATGGCAGGGGGAATGGCTACACCTTC,CASSQDGRGNGYTF
TRBJ2-7,TRBV6-5,TRBD1,NA,TGTGCCAGCAGTCTTCGGGACAGGGACGAGCAGTACTTC,CASSLRDRDEQYF
TRBJ2-3,TRBV21-1,NA,NA,TGTGCCAGCAGGGAGATGGGCCCCCGGGAAGGATTTTTTTCCACAGATACGCAGTATTTT,CASREMGPREGFFSTDTQYF
TRBJ1-1,TRBV2,TRBD1,NA,TGTGCCAGCAGCCCCGGGACAGGGAACACTGAAGCTTTCTTT,CASSPGTGNTEAFF
TRBJ2-5,TRBV9,TRBD2,NA,TGTGCCAGCAGCGTAGTTCCGGCGGGGGGGCAAGAGACCCAGTACTTC,CASSVVPAGGQETQYF
TRBJ2-1,TRBV4-3,TRBD2,NA,TGCGCCAGCAGCCAAGATGGGACTAGCGGGGGTTCCTACAATGAGCAGTTCTTC,CASSQDGTSGGSYNEQFF
TRBJ1-6,TRBV7-9,NA,NA,TGTGCCAGCAGCCCCCGGGGGAGCTCCTATAATTCACCCCTCCACTTT,CASSPRGSSYNSPLHF
TRBJ2-3,TRBV29-1,NA,NA,TGCAGCGTTCTCATCAAACAGAAATCATTCCTACCCAAAGCCACAGATACGCAGTATTTT,CSVLIKQKSFLPKATDTQYF
TRBJ2-3,TRBV15,NA,NA,TGTGCCACCAGCAGAGATCGGGGTGGCACAGATACGCAGTATTTT,CATSRDRGGTDTQYF
TRBJ2-7,TRBV19,NA,once,TGTGCCAGTAGTATAGGCCCCGGCTACGAGCAGTACTTC,CASSIGPGYEQYF
TRBJ2-7,TRBV4-1,TRBD2,NA,TGCGCCAGCGGGACGGCGGGGGGCTACGAGCAGTACTTC,CASGTAGGYEQYF
TRBJ2-7,TRBV16,NA,NA,TGTGCCAGCGGGCTGGGGGGCTACGAGCAGTACTTC,CASGLGGYEQYF
TRBJ2-7,TRBV28,NA,NA,TGTGCCAGCACCCCCGGCACAGGAGCCTACGAGCAGTACTTC,CASTPGTGAYEQYF
TRBJ1-1,TRBV6-2/TRBV6-3,TRBD1,once,TGTGCCAGCAGCCGCCAGGGGGCGTGTGGCACTGAAGCTTTCTTT,CASSRQGACGTEAFF
TRBJ2-2,TRBV2,NA,NA,TGTGCCAGCACACAGGGTCTGGTCGGGGAGCTGTTTTTT,CASTQGLVGELFF
TRBJ1-4,TRBV11-3,NA,NA,TGTGCCAGCAGCTTCCCTCGGAATGAAAAACTGTTTTTT,CASSFPRNEKLFF
TRBJ2-3,TRBV14,NA,NA,TGTGCCAGCAGCCAACGGTTCGGGTCAGGGACAGATACGCAGTATTTT,CASSQRFGSGTDTQYF
TRBJ1-1,TRBV2,TRBD1,NA,TGTGCCGGAACCCTTGGACAGGGTGACACTGAAGCTTTCTTT,CAGTLGQGDTEAFF
TRBJ2-5,TRBV2,NA,NA,TGTGCCAGCAGGGAGGGGGCGCCGGAGACCCAGTACTTC,CASREGAPETQYF
TRBJ2-5,TRBV6-1,TRBD2,many,TGTGCCAGCAGTGAACTAGCGGGGGGGCCAGAGACCCAGTACTTC,CASSELAGGPETQYF
TRBJ1-1,TRBV27,TRBD1,NA,TGTGCCAGCAGTTTGGACAGGGGGACTGAAGCTTTCTTT,CASSLDRGTEAFF
TRBJ1-2,TRBV18,TRBD1,NA,TGTGCCAGCTCACCAGAGGCAGGGGGCTATGGCTACACCTTC,CASSPEAGGYGYTF
TRBJ1-4,TRBV30,NA,few,TGTGCCTGGAGAGGGGCAACTAATGAAAAACTGTTTTTT,CAWRGATNEKLFF
TRBJ1-1,TRBV2,TRBD1,once,TGTGCCAGCAGCGGACAGGAGAAGTCGAAGAACACTGAAGCTTTCTTT,CASSGQEKSKNTEAFF
TRBJ1-2,TRBV11-2,NA,NA,TGTGCCAGCAGTCTTGCTAGGGGTGACTATGGCTACACCTTC,CASSLARGDYGYTF
TRBJ1-5,TRBV7-2,TRBD1,NA,TGTGCCAGCAGCTTAGCGCGACAGGGGGCCCGACAGCCCCAGCATTTT,CASSLARQGARQPQHF
TRBJ1-2,TRBV6-5,NA,NA,TGTGCCTCCAGGATAGGCTCGGACTATGGCTACACCTTC,CASRIGSDYGYTF
TRBJ2-3,TRBV13,TRBD1,once,TGTGCCAGCAGCTTAGGCCTTGACAGGGGGCTTACAGATACGCAGTATTTT,CASSLGLDRGLTDTQYF
TRBJ1-6,TRBV27,NA,NA,TGTGCCAGCAGTTTACGGGGGGATGGTTCACCCCTCCACTTT,CASSLRGDGSPLHF
TRBJ1-5,TRBV30,TRBD1,NA,TGTGCCTGGAGTGGGGGGACAGGCAATCAGCCCCAGCATTTT,CAWSGGTGNQPQHF
TRBJ2-5,TRBV12-3/TRBV12-4,TRBD1,NA,TGTGCCAGCAGTTGGGACAGGGTGGAGACCCAGTACTTC,CASSWDRVETQYF
TRBJ1-4,TRBV2,NA,NA,TGTGCCAGCAGTAAAAACAGCCCAGCAACTAATGAAAAACTGTTTTTT,CASSKNSPATNEKLFF
TRBJ1-1,TRBV27,NA,NA,TGTGCCAGCAGTTTCTCCGCAGGGGAAGCTTTCTTT,CASSFSAGEAFF